This T cell receptor (beta chain) was recorded in a study of Ad26.COV2.S vaccination and SARS-CoV-2 variants. Repertoires were generated with immunoSEQ multiplex PCR, while TCRdb's copy carries only in-frame clones and drops some. The table records 440,000 or so clones, 92% of them present only once. The sample's treatment: about 20 received Ad26.COV2.S at low or high dose, single or two shots; 5 received placebo; per-sample allocation not given. Samples analyzed were those drawn on day 63 after the first vaccine or placebo injection. The count of this clone is one. Per germline, CDR1 ENHRY and CDR2 SYGVKD. The CDR3 has 14 amino acids. Between the trimmed V and J ends, which lost 5 bases and 0 bases, there was a span of 11 bases.

The sample consisted of peripheral blood, taken in a trial of Ad26.COV2.S vaccine versus placebo. This TCR derives from a person between 18 and 65 years old who received the Ad26.COV2.S COVID-19 vaccine or a placebo. The chain employs TRBV10-3 and TRBJ2-7; D possibly matches TRBD1 or TRBD2 (6 bases each). CDR3 DNA sequence: TGTGCCATCAGTCAGAGGGGGGACTCCTACGAGCAGTACTTC. Translated: CAISQRGDSYEQYF.